These 17 T cell receptor beta chains were sequenced from one sample in a study of Graves' ophthalmopathy and Graves' hyperthyroidism. Amplifying from RNA transcripts, the study obtained TCR beta CDR3 regions. RT-PCR in the first round used HTBI primers; a second-round multiplex PCR followed. TCRdb re-called the multiplex PCR reads with MiXCR, one entry per CDR3 protein. Of hundreds of thousands of distinct CDR3 sequences detected, about 21% appear once; the ten largest clones hold roughly 3%. The sequenced material came from peripheral blood. Receptor source: a young woman with stable Graves' hyperthyroidism.

The CDR3 nucleotides are TGTGCCAGCAGGATGACAGGGCGTGTTGGTCAGCCCCAGCATTTT. Amino acids: CASRMTGRVGQPQHF. The rearrangement joins TRBV28 to TRBJ1-5, with TRBD1 matching 7 bases. This CDR3 is 15 amino acids long. Looked up from germline, CDR1 is MDHEN and CDR2 is SYDVKM. With 6 bases clipped from V and 6 bases from J, the junction kept 11 bases outside the gene matches.

This clonotype was observed at least ten times. The rearrangement links TRBV19 to TRBJ1-2; tentative D call: TRBD1 (5 bases). The V gene lost 7 bases and the J gene lost 9 bases, with 15 bases spanning the gap. CDR1 and CDR2 from the germline V gene are LNHDA and SQIVND (reference sequence). The CDR3 runs to 12 residues. The CDR3 is CASTRRGGRYTF. Here the CDR3 DNA reads TGTGCCAGTACCCGGAGGGGCGGCCGCTACACCTTC.

The sample holds a few counts of this clonotype. An end of the junction does not agree with germline; a read error may underlie this. The chain combines TRBV7-8 with TRBJ2-7, with a tentative D call TRBD1 (5 bases). Germline V gives CDR1 SGHVS, CDR2 FQNEAQ. The CDR3 is 14 residues long. The CDR3 is CASSPRRTSYKQYF. As DNA, the CDR3 is TGTGCCAGCAGCCCAAGACGGACATCCTACAAGCAGTACTTC.

This clonotype was recorded at least ten times. This chain uses TRBV19 with TRBJ2-5; TRBD2 matches at 9 bases. The CDR3 spans 18 residues. CDR1 is LNHDA and CDR2 is SQIVND in the germline V gene (reference sequence). With V trimmed by 5 bases and J by 2 bases, 15 bases remained unmatched. The CDR3 DNA reads as TGTGCCAGTAGTCCGAGCGGACTAGCGACACGCTATCAAGAGACCCAGTACTTC. Residues: CASSPSGLATRYQETQYF.

The rearrangement joins TRBV20-1 to TRBJ1-1; perhaps TRBD1 as D (6 bases). The CDR3 totals 13 residues. V was trimmed by 5 bases and J by 3 bases, leaving 13 bases between them. Germline V gives CDR1 DFQATT, CDR2 SNEGSKA (reference sequence). The chain's CDR3 is CSAQDQGHTEAFF. The CDR3 DNA sequence: TGCAGTGCTCAGGATCAGGGGCACACTGAAGCTTTCTTT.

This clonotype showed up many times. This sequence joins TRBV5-1 and TRBJ2-2, with a tentative D call TRBD1 (6 bases). This CDR3 contains 14 residues. CDR1 is SGHRS, CDR2 YFSETQ, per germline. V lost 6 bases to trimming and J lost 0 bases, with 9 bases between them. The CDR3 region has the DNA TGCGCCAGCACCGAGGGGGCGAACACCGGGGAGCTGTTTTTT. Translated, it gives CASTEGANTGELFF.

In its sample, this clonotype was seen many times. This sequence joins TRBV29-1 and TRBJ1-1; 7 positions agree with TRBD1. V lost 6 bases and J lost 2; bases outside the gene matches: 12. Germline V gene sequence: CDR1 SQVTM, CDR2 ANQGSEA. The CDR3 extends over 15 amino acids. CDR3 amino acids: CSVTNPGQQNTEAFF. The CDR3 DNA reads TGCAGCGTAACAAATCCGGGACAGCAAAACACTGAAGCTTTCTTT.

This clonotype was observed at least ten times. The J gene is TRBJ1-6, the V gene TRBV6-5; the match to TRBD1 covers 7 bases. V trimming: 0 bases; J trimming: 10 bases; junction bases outside the gene matches: 12. The germline CDR1 and CDR2 sequences are MNHEY and SVGAGI. This CDR3 is built from 17 residues. CDR3 nucleotide sequence: TGTGCCAGCAGTTACTCGGGGACAGTGGTTTCTGGATCACCCCTCCACTTT. It codes for CASSYSGTVVSGSPLHF.

This clonotype was seen at least ten times. The chain couples TRBV12-3 or TRBV12-4 to TRBJ1-1, with a possible D match to TRBD1 (5 bases). V was cut by 2 bases and J by 4 bases, with 11 bases left in between. The CDR3 is made up of 14 amino acids. The CDR3 DNA reads TGTGCCAGCAGTTTACGGGGGAGGTCCACTGAAGCTTTCTTT. It yields the protein CASSLRGRSTEAFF.

This clonotype was detected ten times or more. The V gene is TRBV20-1, the J gene TRBJ2-7; 7 positions match TRBD1. Germline trimming cut 3 bases from V and 4 bases from J; bases unmatched to any gene: 6. Per germline, CDR1 DFQATT and CDR2 SNEGSKA (reference sequence). This CDR3 is 13 amino acids long. The CDR3 here is CSARVTGRYEQYF. The CDR3 DNA is TGCAGTGCTAGGGTGACAGGGAGATACGAGCAGTACTTC.

This clonotype has more than one count but fewer than ten. This chain uses TRBV29-1 with TRBJ2-7, with 10 nucleotides matching TRBD1. This CDR3 contains 16 residues. Germline-derived CDR1 and CDR2 are SQVTM and ANQGSEA. V lost 1 base to trimming and J lost 3 bases; unmatched junction nucleotides: 9. The CDR3 protein is CSVEGAGTGALYEQYF. The CDR3 DNA sequence: TGCAGCGTTGAAGGGGCCGGGACAGGGGCTCTCTACGAGCAGTACTTC.

J is TRBJ2-5 and V is TRBV6-2 or TRBV6-3; 10 bases align to TRBD2. The CDR3 is 14 amino acids. The trim removed 5 bases at V and 7 bases at J, leaving 7 bases unmatched. The germline V gene has CDR1 MNHEY and CDR2 SVGEGT. CDR3 sequence reads: CASSLKRGGGTQYF. The CDR3 DNA reads TGTGCCAGCAGTCTCAAGCGGGGGGGCGGGACCCAGTACTTC.

The chain joins TRBV6-1 to TRBJ2-5, with D perhaps given as TRBD1 or TRBD2 (5 bases each). CDR3 length: 13 amino acids. Trimming stripped 6 bases from V and 5 bases from J, with 13 bases between. Looked up from germline, CDR1 is MNHNS and CDR2 is SASEGT. CDR3 amino acids: CASRGVRRETQYF. The CDR3 DNA follows: TGTGCCAGCAGGGGGGTTCGGCGGGAGACCCAGTACTTC.

J is TRBJ2-7 and V is TRBV12-3 or TRBV12-4, with D uncertain. Trimming took off 6 bases at V and 7 bases at J, with 19 bases between the two ends. The CDR3 is 14 amino acids. CDR3: CASSPSSELREQYF. The DNA of the CDR3 is TGTGCCAGCAGCCCCTCTTCGGAACTTCGGGAGCAGTACTTC.

This clonotype was counted ten times or more. The chain carries TRBV27 and TRBJ1-1; TRBD1 agrees at 8 bases. The CDR3 loop spans 15 amino acids. Trimming cost V 0 bases and J 8 bases; bases outside gene matches: 8. Germline V gene sequence: CDR1 MNHEY, CDR2 SMNVEV (reference sequence). The CDR3 is CASSLSVTGGPEAFF. CDR3 nucleotide sequence: TGTGCCAGCAGTTTATCTGTTACAGGGGGGCCCGAAGCTTTCTTT.

This clonotype was recorded at least ten times. The chain employs TRBV6-5 and TRBJ2-7, with D perhaps TRBD2 (5 bases). V gave up 0 bases and J gave up 5 bases, with 14 bases separating them. In germline, CDR1 is MNHEY, CDR2 SVGAGI. There are 15 residues in the CDR3. This chain's CDR3 is CASSYSIRDLDEQYF. The CDR3 DNA reads TGTGCCAGCAGTTACTCGATTCGGGATCTGGACGAGCAGTACTTC.

This clonotype was seen a handful of times. This chain joins TRBV4-1 and TRBJ1-1; 8 nucleotides align to TRBD1. From germline, CDR1 is MGHRA and CDR2 YSYEKL. The CDR3 extends over 15 amino acids. Trimming removed 4 bases from V and 6 bases from J; junction bases left unmatched: 10. The chain's CDR3 is CASSLQGAPDSEAFF. The CDR3 nucleotides read TGCGCCAGCAGCCTTCAGGGGGCCCCCGATTCTGAAGCTTTCTTT.